This TCR beta chain was profiled in a study of T cell repertoires in cytomegalovirus infection. Study context: Public TCR beta signature analysis indicated the presence of both CMV infection and matching HLA type.

Details on this clonotype: Its antigen remains unknown.

Study-wide results and caveats: Identification of carriers of CMV plus the relevant HLA was performed using cumulative public TCR beta family frequency. CMV-specific TCR beta clonotypes restricted by HLA-C dominated the ex vivo response.

The CDR3 has 15 residues. V lost 6 bases and J lost 2, with 17 bases in between. CDR1 and CDR2 (germline): DFQATT, SNEGSKA (reference sequence). TCRdb reprocessed the reads with MiXCR, giving one entry per CDR3 protein. The table has around 900,000 distinct CDR3 sequences, less than 40% seen once. J is TRBJ2-1 and V is TRBV20-1, with D perhaps given as TRBD1 or TRBD2 (6 bases each). The sequencing here drew on cultured CD8+ T cells from PBMCs, taken from culture after CMV antigen stimulation. The clonotype comes from a human donor in good health (CMV status not recorded). Some clones in this sample may be carry-over from other donors' samples. In DNA form, the CDR3 reads TGCAGTGCCTTGGGGGCGGGGAGGACCTACAATGAGCAGTTCTTC. It codes for CSALGAGRTYNEQFF.